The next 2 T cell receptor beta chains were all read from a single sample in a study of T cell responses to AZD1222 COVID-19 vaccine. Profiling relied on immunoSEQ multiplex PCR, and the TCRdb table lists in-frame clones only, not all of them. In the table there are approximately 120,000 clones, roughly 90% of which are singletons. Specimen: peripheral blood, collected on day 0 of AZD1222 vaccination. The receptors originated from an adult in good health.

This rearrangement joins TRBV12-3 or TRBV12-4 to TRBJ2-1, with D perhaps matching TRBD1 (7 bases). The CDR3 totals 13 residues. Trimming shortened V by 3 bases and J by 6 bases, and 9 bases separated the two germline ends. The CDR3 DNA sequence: TGTGCCAGCAGTTTGCAGGGGGGCAATGAGCAGTTCTTC. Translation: CASSLQGGNEQFF.

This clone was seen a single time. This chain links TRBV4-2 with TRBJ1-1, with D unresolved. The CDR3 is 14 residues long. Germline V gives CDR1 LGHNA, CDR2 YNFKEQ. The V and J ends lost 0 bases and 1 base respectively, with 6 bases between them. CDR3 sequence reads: CASSQEYGNTEAFF. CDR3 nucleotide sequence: TGTGCCAGCAGCCAAGAGTACGGGAACACTGAAGCTTTCTTT.